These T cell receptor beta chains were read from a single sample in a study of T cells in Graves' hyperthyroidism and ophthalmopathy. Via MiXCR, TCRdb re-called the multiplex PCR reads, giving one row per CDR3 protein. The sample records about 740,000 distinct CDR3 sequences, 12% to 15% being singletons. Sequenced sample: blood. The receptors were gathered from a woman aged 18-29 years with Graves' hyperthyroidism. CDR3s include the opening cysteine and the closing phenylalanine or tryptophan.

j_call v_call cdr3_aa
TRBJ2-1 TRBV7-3 CASSPSLGSLTYNEQFF
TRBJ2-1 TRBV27 CASSFYGGRARNEQFF
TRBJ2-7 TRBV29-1 CSVSTSFGTVSYEQYF
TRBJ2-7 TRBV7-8 CASSFLAGEYYEQYF
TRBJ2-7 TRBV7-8 CASSLAKVAYEQYF
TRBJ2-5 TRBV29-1 CSVGGYQETQYF
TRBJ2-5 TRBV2 CASSEPRTDLQETQYF
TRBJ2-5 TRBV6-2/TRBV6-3 CASKSGKETQYF
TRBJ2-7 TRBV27 CASSSAKGPYEQYF
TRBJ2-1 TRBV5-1 CASRERDRMNEQFF
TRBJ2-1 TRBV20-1 CSARARLAGAPYNEQFF
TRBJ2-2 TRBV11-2 CASSPPMRPSGELFF
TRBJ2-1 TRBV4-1 CASSHPGTSGRVEQFF
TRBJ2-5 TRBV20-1 CSASPRAETQYF
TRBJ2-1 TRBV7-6 CASRGGGGHEQFF
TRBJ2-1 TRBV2 CASSGSGRDYYNEQFF
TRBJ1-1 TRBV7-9 CASSFGDRDTEAFF
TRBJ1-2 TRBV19 CASSTLEQNYGYTF
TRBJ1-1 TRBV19 CASKDRGNTEAFF
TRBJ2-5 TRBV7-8 CASSWKPGQANEEETQYF
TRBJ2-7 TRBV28 CASTYLRGAAYEQYF
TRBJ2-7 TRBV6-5 CASSYSRQAAGEQYF
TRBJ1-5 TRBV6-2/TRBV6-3 CASTYGSRGVNQPQHF
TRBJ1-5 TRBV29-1 CSVGTGGNQPQHF
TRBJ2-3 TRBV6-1 CASGEAGVAGTDTQYF
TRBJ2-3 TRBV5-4 CASSFRGTGGAIKYF
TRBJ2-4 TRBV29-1 CSVDGGGSIQYF
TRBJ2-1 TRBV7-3 CASSHDGGVGGNEQFF
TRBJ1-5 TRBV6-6 CASSYSGVGQPQHF
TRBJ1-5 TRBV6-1 CASSGQGYNQPQHF
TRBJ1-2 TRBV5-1 CASSLGGDIYGYTF
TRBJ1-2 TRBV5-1 CASSLDTPFNYGYTF
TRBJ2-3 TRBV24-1 CATSDPLGTGQSTDTQYF
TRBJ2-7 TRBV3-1 CASSRVDRGRFSYEQYF
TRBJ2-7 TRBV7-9 CASSSTGGAGDEQYF
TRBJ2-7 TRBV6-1 CASSGIDYEQYF
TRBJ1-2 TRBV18 CASSPLGFDYGYTF
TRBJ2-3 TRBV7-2 CASAGLGGRAPDTQYF
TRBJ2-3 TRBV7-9 CASSLIANTQYF
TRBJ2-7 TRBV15 CATSRDRGRTYEQYF
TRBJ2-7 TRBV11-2 CASSSTDAYEQYF
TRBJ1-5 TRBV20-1 CSARAGTQVNQPQHF
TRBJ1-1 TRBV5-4 CASSMRGTEAFF
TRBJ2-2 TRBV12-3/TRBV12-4 CASSSRRGVQGHTGELFF
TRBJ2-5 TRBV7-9 CASSFSVREVKTQYF
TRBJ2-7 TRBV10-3 CAISEVTPGTGLLYEQYF
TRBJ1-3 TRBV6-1 CASSEVLGGSGNTIYF
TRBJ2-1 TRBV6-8 CASSRLPVNEQFF